Following are 2 T cell receptor beta chains from one sample sequenced in a study of metastatic and nonmetastatic thyroid tumors. Each patient went into thyroid surgery without having received any treatment. Through MiXCR, TCRdb re-clonotyped the PCR reads. The sample has some 35,000 clones; approximately 30% are singletons. Sequencing was carried out using blood. The receptor source for this set is a female donor with papillary thyroid cancer or a benign thyroid nodule (not recorded which). Some clones in this sample may be carry-over from other donors' samples.

This clone was observed many times. The rearrangement links TRBV9 to TRBJ1-1, with unresolved D. The CDR3 loop spans 14 amino acids. Germline-derived CDR1 and CDR2 are SGDLS and YYNGEE. V was shortened by 0 bases and J by 1 base, with 7 bases between the two germline ends. CDR3 nucleotide sequence: TGTGCCAGCAGCGTAGGCGGCGAGAACACTGAAGCTTTCTTT. It specifies CASSVGGENTEAFF.

In the case of this clone: The sample contains more than one DNA sequence encoding this CDR3. V usage is TRBV5-1 and J usage is TRBJ2-2, with 8 positions matching TRBD2. Losses at the gene ends were 4 bases for V and 2 bases for J; bases not matched to a gene: 7. Germline V gene lookup returns CDR1 SGHRS and CDR2 YFSETQ. The CDR3 has 16 amino acids. The CDR3 nucleotides read TGCGCCAGCAGCCGCACTAGCGGTAGTAACACCGGGGAGCTGTTTTTT. Translated, it gives CASSRTSGSNTGELFF.